These 8 T cell receptor beta chains were sequenced from one sample in a study of a mutant IDH1 vaccine in newly diagnosed glioma. Measured with immunoSEQ multiplex PCR; TCRdb has only the in-frame clones, and not every one. The top ten hold under 20% of the sample, which has approximately 54,000 clones, 80% to 90% seen once. Time point given: baseline, week 1 (first vaccination visit). Treatment here: pre-vaccination baseline after standard-of-care therapy. Sequences were derived from PBMCs, sampled from a glioma patient treated with radiotherapy, temozolomide or both. The receptors come from a man younger than 30 with glioma.

V usage is TRBV4-3 and J usage is TRBJ2-7; weak D call: TRBD2 (6 bases). Germline V gene sequence: CDR1 LGHNA, CDR2 YSLEER. The CDR3 spans 15 residues. The germline V and J ends were trimmed by 3 bases and 7 bases, with 19 bases remaining between them. The CDR3 protein is CASSQARGGAREQYF. DNA for the CDR3: TGCGCCAGCAGCCAGGCGCGAGGAGGGGCGAGGGAGCAGTACTTC.

The chain is built from TRBV29-1 and TRBJ2-1; 9 bases agree with TRBD2. Germline trimming cut 8 bases from V and 0 bases from J; bases unmatched to any gene: 5. The CDR3 sequence is 14 residues long. Per germline, CDR1 SQVTM and CDR2 ANQGSEA. The CDR3 DNA is TGCAGCTCATATAGCGGGAGCTCCTACAATGAGCAGTTCTTC. Its translation is CSSYSGSSYNEQFF.

The chain recombines TRBV7-9 with TRBJ1-2, with TRBD1 identical over 9 bases. The germline CDR1 and CDR2 sequences are SEHNR and FQNEAQ (reference sequence). The CDR3 contains 15 residues. V lost 1 base to trimming and J lost 4 bases; unmatched junction nucleotides: 4. The CDR3 sequence is CASSLGQGGVYGYTF. The DNA for the CDR3 is TGTGCCAGCAGCTTAGGACAGGGGGGAGTCTATGGCTACACCTTC.

The rearrangement uses TRBV19 and TRBJ1-4, with TRBD1 matching over 9 bases. CDR1 is LNHDA and CDR2 is SQIVND in the germline V gene (reference sequence). The J segment lost 3 bases and the V segment lost 5 bases, leaving 7 bases of the junction unmatched. This CDR3 spans 16 amino acids. This CDR3 reads CASSSGTGLSNEKLFF. DNA of the CDR3: TGTGCCAGTAGTTCTGGGACAGGGCTGTCTAATGAAAAACTGTTTTTT.

J is TRBJ1-2 and V is TRBV28; weak D call: TRBD1 (6 bases). Trimming pared 2 bases from V and 3 bases from J, leaving 10 bases between. CDR1 and CDR2 from the germline V gene are MDHEN and SYDVKM. The CDR3 has 14 residues. This CDR3 is CASSLRGLHYGYTF. CDR3 bases: TGTGCCAGCAGTTTACGGGGGCTTCACTATGGCTACACCTTC.

This clone was found a few times. The J gene is TRBJ1-5, the V gene TRBV18, with TRBD1 as a possible D gene (5 bases). Germline V gene data show CDR1 as KGHSH and CDR2 as LQKENI. The CDR3 spans 15 residues. V dropped 6 bases and J dropped 3 bases, with 15 bases sitting between them. CDR3 DNA: TGTGCCAGCTCGCCAGATTCAGGGTACAATCAGCCCCAGCATTTT. Translating it yields CASSPDSGYNQPQHF.

This chain links TRBV27 with TRBJ2-7, with D tentatively TRBD1 (6 bases). Germline lookup yields CDR1 MNHEY and CDR2 SMNVEV (reference sequence). V was pared by 5 bases and J by 7 bases, with 15 bases between. The CDR3 has 13 residues. The DNA for the CDR3 is TGTGCCAGCAGTCCTTCCCTGACAGGAGAGCAGTACTTC. It translates to CASSPSLTGEQYF.

The V and J genes are TRBV18 and TRBJ1-2; no clear D. CDR3 length equals 11 residues. CDR1 KGHSH and CDR2 LQKENI come from the germline V gene. V lost 2 bases and J lost 7, with 5 bases in between. This CDR3 is CASSPDLGYTF. The CDR3 nucleotides are TGTGCCAGCTCACCAGACCTTGGCTACACCTTC.